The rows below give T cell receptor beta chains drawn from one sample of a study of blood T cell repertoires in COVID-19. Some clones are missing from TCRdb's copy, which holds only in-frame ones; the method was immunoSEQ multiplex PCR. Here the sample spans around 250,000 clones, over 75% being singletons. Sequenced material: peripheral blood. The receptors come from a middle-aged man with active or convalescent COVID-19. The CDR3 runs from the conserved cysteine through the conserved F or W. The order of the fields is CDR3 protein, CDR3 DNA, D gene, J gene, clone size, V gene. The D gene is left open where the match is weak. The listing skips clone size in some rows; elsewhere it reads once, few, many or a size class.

CDR3aa: CASSPGTLRSGNTIYF
CDR3nt: TGTGCCAGCAGCCCAGGGACTCTAAGAAGTGGAAACACCATATATTTT
d_gene: .
j_gene: TRBJ1-3
abundance: .
v_gene: TRBV3-1/TRBV3-2

CDR3aa: CASSLVPETNSYEQYF
CDR3nt: TGTGCCAGCAGCTTAGTTCCCGAGACTAACTCCTACGAGCAGTACTTC
d_gene: .
j_gene: TRBJ2-7
abundance: .
v_gene: TRBV7-2

CDR3aa: CASSFMGQGTQTQYF
CDR3nt: TGTGCCAGCAGCTTTATGGGACAGGGGACCCAGACCCAGTACTTC
d_gene: TRBD1
j_gene: TRBJ2-5
abundance: .
v_gene: TRBV7-9

CDR3aa: CASSPIAGGPNTDTQYF
CDR3nt: TGCGCCAGCAGCCCTATAGCGGGAGGGCCTAACACAGATACGCAGTATTTT
d_gene: TRBD2
j_gene: TRBJ2-3
abundance: .
v_gene: TRBV5-1

CDR3aa: CATSDGTGDGYTF
CDR3nt: TGTGCCACCAGTGACGGGACAGGGGACGGCTACACCTTC
d_gene: TRBD1
j_gene: TRBJ1-2
abundance: .
v_gene: TRBV24-1

CDR3aa: CASLFLSGNTIYF
CDR3nt: TGTGCCAGCCTTTTTCTCTCTGGAAACACCATATATTTT
d_gene: .
j_gene: TRBJ1-3
abundance: .
v_gene: TRBV7-9

CDR3aa: CASSLKSGKDEQYF
CDR3nt: TGTGCCAGCAGCTTAAAATCAGGGAAGGACGAGCAGTACTTC
d_gene: .
j_gene: TRBJ2-7
abundance: .
v_gene: TRBV7-3

CDR3aa: CASSEYSGDGYTF
CDR3nt: TGTGCCAGCAGTGAATATTCGGGGGATGGCTACACCTTC
d_gene: .
j_gene: TRBJ1-2
abundance: .
v_gene: TRBV25-1

CDR3aa: CASSWDRDYGYTF
CDR3nt: TGTGCCAGCAGTTGGGACAGGGACTATGGCTACACCTTC
d_gene: TRBD1
j_gene: TRBJ1-2
abundance: few
v_gene: TRBV6-2/TRBV6-3

CDR3aa: CASSSGTGGEGADTQYF
CDR3nt: TGCGCCAGCAGCTCAGGGACAGGGGGCGAGGGGGCAGATACGCAGTATTTT
d_gene: TRBD1
j_gene: TRBJ2-3
abundance: few
v_gene: TRBV5-1

CDR3aa: CASSQDPGLARQETQYF
CDR3nt: TGTGCCAGCAGCCAAGATCCAGGACTAGCACGCCAAGAGACCCAGTACTTC
d_gene: TRBD2
j_gene: TRBJ2-5
abundance: .
v_gene: TRBV4-2

CDR3aa: CASRAGEGVNEQFF
CDR3nt: TGTGCCAGCCGCGCGGGAGAAGGGGTAAATGAGCAGTTCTTC
d_gene: TRBD2
j_gene: TRBJ2-1
abundance: .
v_gene: TRBV9